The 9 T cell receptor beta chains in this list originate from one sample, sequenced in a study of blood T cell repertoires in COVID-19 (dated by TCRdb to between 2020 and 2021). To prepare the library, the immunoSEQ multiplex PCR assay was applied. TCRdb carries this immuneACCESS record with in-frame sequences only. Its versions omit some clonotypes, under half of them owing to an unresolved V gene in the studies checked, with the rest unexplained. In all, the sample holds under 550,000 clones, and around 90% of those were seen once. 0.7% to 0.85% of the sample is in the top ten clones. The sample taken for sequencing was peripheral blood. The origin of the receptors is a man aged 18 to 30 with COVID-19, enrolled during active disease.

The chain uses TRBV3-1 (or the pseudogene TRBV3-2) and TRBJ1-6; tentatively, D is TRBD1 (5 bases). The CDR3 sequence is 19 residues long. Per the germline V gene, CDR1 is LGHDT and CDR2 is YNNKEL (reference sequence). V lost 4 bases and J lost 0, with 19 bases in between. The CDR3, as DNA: TGTGCCAGCAGCCCGTCAACAGGTTCCTCCAGCTCCTATAATTCACCCCTCCACTTT. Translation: CASSPSTGSSSSYNSPLHF.

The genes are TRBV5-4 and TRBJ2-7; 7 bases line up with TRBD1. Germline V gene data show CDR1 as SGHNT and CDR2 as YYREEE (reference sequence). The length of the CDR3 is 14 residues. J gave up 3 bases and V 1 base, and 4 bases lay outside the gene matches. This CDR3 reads CASSLMTGSYEQYF. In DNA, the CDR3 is TGTGCCAGCAGCTTGATGACAGGGAGCTACGAGCAGTACTTC.

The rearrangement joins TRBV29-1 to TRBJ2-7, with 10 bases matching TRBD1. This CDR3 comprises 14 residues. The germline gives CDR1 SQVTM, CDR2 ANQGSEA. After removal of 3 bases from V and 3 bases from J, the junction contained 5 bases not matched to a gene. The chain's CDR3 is CSVEVTGGRYEQYF. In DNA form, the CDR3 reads TGCAGCGTTGAGGTGACAGGGGGCCGCTACGAGCAGTACTTC.

The CDR3 reads CASSPGQTIYLNTEAFF. The CDR3 coding sequence is TGTGCCAGCAGCCCTGGACAGACCATTTATTTGAACACTGAAGCTTTCTTT. This chain connects TRBV7-9 to TRBJ1-1, with D perhaps TRBD1 (6 bases). Trimming pared 5 bases from V and 0 bases from J, leaving 19 bases between. The CDR3 is made up of 17 amino acids. Per germline, CDR1 SEHNR and CDR2 FQNEAQ (reference sequence).

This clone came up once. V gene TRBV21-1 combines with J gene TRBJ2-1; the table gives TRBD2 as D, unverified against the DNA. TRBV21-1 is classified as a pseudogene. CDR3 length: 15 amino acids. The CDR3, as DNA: TGTGCCAGCAGCAAGGGAACGGGGTACTACAATGAGCAGTTCTTC. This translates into CASSKGTGYYNEQFF.

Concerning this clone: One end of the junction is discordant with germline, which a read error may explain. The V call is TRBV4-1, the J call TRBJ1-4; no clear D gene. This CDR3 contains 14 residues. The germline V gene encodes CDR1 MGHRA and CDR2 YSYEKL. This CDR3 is CASSQAQINEKLFF. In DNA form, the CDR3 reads TGCGCCAGCAGCCAAGCACAGATTAATGAAAAGCTGTTTTTT.

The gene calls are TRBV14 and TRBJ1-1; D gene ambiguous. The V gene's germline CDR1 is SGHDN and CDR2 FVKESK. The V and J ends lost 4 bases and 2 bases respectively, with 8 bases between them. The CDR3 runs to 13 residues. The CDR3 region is CASSRSRNTEAFF. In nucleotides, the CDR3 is TGTGCCAGCAGCCGTAGCCGAAACACTGAAGCTTTCTTT.

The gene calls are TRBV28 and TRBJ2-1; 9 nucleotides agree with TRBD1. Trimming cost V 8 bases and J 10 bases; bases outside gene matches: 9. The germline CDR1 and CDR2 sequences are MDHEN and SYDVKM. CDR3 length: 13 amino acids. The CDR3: CASGTGTPREQFF. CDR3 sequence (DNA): TGTGCCAGCGGGACAGGGACACCTCGGGAGCAGTTCTTC.

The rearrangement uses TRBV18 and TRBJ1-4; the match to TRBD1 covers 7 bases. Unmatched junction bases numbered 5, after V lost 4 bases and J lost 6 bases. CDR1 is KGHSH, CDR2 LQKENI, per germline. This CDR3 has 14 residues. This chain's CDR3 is CASSQQTGYEKLFF. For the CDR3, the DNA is TGTGCCAGCTCACAACAGACAGGGTATGAAAAACTGTTTTTT.